Only one count was recorded for the clone carrying this T cell receptor (beta chain). This sample was included in a study of OX40 agonist ivuxolimab in advanced cancers. Clones were read by immunoSEQ multiplex PCR, and TCRdb kept only the in-frame ones, dropping some. The sample has some 60,000 clones, less than 95% seen once. V was clipped by 5 bases and J by 9 bases; unmatched bases: 6. CDR3 length: 13 amino acids. Germline CDR1 MNHNY, CDR2 SVGAGI (reference sequence). The sequenced sample was CD4+ or CD8+ T cells sorted from blood, obtained in a trial of the OX40 agonist ivuxolimab. This rearrangement joins TRBV6-6 to TRBJ2-1; TRBD1 matches at 8 bases. This TCR derives from an adult with an advanced solid tumor such as melanoma, head and neck, liver or kidney cancer. The CDR3 DNA follows: TGTGCCAGCAGTCTCCGGACAGGGCCTGAGCAGTTCTTC. It encodes CASSLRTGPEQFF.